Below, one TCR beta chain is given with its context. These data are taken from a study of blood T cell repertoires in COVID-19. The CDR3 consists of 13 residues. V was pared by 6 bases and J by 5 bases, with 13 bases between. CDR1 MNHEY and CDR2 SVGAGI come from the germline V gene. Clones were sequenced by immunoSEQ multiplex PCR, and TCRdb holds only the in-frame ones, with some missing. The repertoire holds some 150,000 clones, with 70% to 90% as singletons. Sequencing was done on a sample of peripheral blood. V usage is TRBV6-5 and J usage is TRBJ2-5; the D gene is possibly TRBD2 (6 bases). The TCR comes from a human donor in a cohort sampled during active COVID-19. This chain's CDR3 is CASSVSGRETQYF. In nucleotides, the CDR3 is TGTGCCAGCAGCGTTAGCGGAAGGGAGACCCAGTACTTC.